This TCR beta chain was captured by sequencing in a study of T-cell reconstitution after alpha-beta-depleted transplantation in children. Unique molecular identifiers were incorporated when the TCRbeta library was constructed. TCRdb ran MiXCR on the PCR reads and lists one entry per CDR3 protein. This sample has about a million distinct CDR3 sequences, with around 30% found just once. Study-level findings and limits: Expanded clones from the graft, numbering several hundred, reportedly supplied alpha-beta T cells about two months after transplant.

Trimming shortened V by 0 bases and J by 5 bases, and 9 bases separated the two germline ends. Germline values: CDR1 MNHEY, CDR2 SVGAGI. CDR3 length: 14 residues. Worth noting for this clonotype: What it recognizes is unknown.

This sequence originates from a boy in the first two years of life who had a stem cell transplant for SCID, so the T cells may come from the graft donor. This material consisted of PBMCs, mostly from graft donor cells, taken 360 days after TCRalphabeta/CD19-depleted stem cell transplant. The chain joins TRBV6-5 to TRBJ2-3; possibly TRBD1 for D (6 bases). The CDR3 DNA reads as TGTGCCAGCAGTTACTCGCAGGGGATAGATACGCAGTATTTT. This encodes CASSYSQGIDTQYF.